The 8 T cell receptor beta chains given below trace back to one sample, sequenced in a study of beta chain features in type 1 diabetes. The antigens these receptors bind are not known. Notes on the study in general: Among all four CD4+ subsets, Type 1 diabetes patients had TCRB CDR3s that were moderately but significantly shorter.

Sequencing targeted expressed TCRB transcripts, as all isolated RNA had been reverse transcribed. Only in-frame clones appear in the TCRdb table, and some are missing; sequencing was by immunoSEQ multiplex PCR. The sample consists of 350,000 to 450,000 clones, 10% to 15% of them appearing once. The sequenced material came from naive CD4+ T cells from blood. These receptors were obtained from a woman between 18 and 29 years old with type 1 diabetes.

As DNA, the CDR3 is TGTGCCTGGAGTAAACAGATTAATGAAAAACTGTTTTTT. Translating it yields CAWSKQINEKLFF. The chain carries TRBV30 and TRBJ1-4; D is unresolved. The CDR3 is 13 amino acids. Germline CDR1 is GTSNPN and CDR2 is SVGIG (reference sequence). The V and J ends lost 2 bases and 4 bases respectively, with 8 bases between them.

Only a few counts were recorded for this clone. The genes are TRBV29-1 and TRBJ1-4; D possibly corresponds to TRBD1 (5 bases). This CDR3 has 12 residues. CDR1 is SQVTM and CDR2 is ANQGSEA in the germline V gene. Trimming took off 6 bases at V and 3 bases at J, with 8 bases between the two ends. The CDR3 nucleotides are TGCAGCGTACAACAGGCTAATGAAAAACTGTTTTTT. Its protein product is CSVQQANEKLFF.

This clone turned up a few times. This chain connects TRBV5-1 to TRBJ2-3; 7 bases are a match to TRBD1. The CDR3 is made up of 18 amino acids. The ends lost 2 bases at V and 1 base at J; junction bases unmatched: 13. Germline V gene sequence: CDR1 SGHRS, CDR2 YFSETQ. CDR3 amino acids: CASSFAPTGSGGTDTQYF. CDR3 DNA: TGCGCCAGCAGCTTTGCCCCGACAGGGTCAGGCGGCACAGATACGCAGTATTTT. The full variable domain, completed using reference TRBV5-1 and TRBJ2-3, is KAGVTQTPRYLIKTRGQQVTLSCSPISGHRSVSWYQQTPGQGLQFLFEYFSETQRNKGNFPGRFSGRQFSNSRSEMNVSTLELGDSALYLCASSFAPTGSGGTDTQYFGPGTRLTVL.

A note on this clone: Other nucleotide sequences from this sample produce the same CDR3. The V gene is TRBV18, the J gene TRBJ2-1; D may be TRBD1 (6 bases). Germline CDR1 KGHSH, CDR2 LQKENI. V lost 0 bases and J lost 6, with 6 bases in between. This CDR3 spans 13 amino acids. The CDR3 spells CASSPPGGNEQFF. DNA for the CDR3: TGTGCCAGCTCACCACCAGGGGGCAATGAGCAGTTCTTC.

The chain uses TRBV28 and TRBJ1-2; TRBD1 is a possible D gene (6 bases). Germline values: CDR1 MDHEN, CDR2 SYDVKM. This CDR3 region has 17 residues. V lost 7 bases and J lost 4, with 25 bases in between. The chain's CDR3 is CASTPPAGATSGYGYTF. CDR3 DNA sequence: TGTGCCAGCACCCCCCCAGCAGGGGCTACTTCCGGCTATGGCTACACCTTC.

As for this clone: The same CDR3 also results from other DNA sequences found in this sample. The rearrangement joins TRBV30 to TRBJ2-1, with D uncertain. The CDR3 contains 13 residues. V was clipped by 2 bases and J by 2 bases, with 7 bases between them. Germline CDR1 and CDR2: GTSNPN and SVGIG (reference sequence). This CDR3 reads CAWSLGAYNEQFF. DNA of the CDR3: TGTGCCTGGAGTTTGGGCGCCTACAATGAGCAGTTCTTC.

This clone was counted between two and nine times. V is TRBV7-9 and J is TRBJ2-7; weak D call: TRBD2 (5 bases). CDR3 length equals 15 residues. V gave up 2 bases and J gave up 2 bases, with 13 bases separating them. Germline values: CDR1 SEHNR, CDR2 FQNEAQ (reference sequence). The CDR3 bases are TGTGCCAGCAGCTTATCTCGCGGGCTGCCCTACGAGCAGTACTTC. Amino acids: CASSLSRGLPYEQYF. Full variable domain (outside the CDR3, taken from reference TRBV7-9 and TRBJ2-7): DTGVSQNPRHKITKRGQNVTFRCDPISEHNRLYWYRQTLGQGPEFLTYFQNEAQLEKSRLLSDRFSAERPKGSFSTLEIQRTEQGDSAMYLCASSLSRGLPYEQYFGPGTRLTVT.

The table lists this clone with a few counts. The CDR3 loop reads CASSPDNSGANVLTF. The DNA for the CDR3 is TGTGCCAGCAGCCCGGACAACTCTGGGGCCAACGTCCTGACTTTC. The J gene is TRBJ2-6, the V gene TRBV5-4, with D tentatively TRBD1 (5 bases). Germline V lookup: CDR1 SGHNT, CDR2 YYREEE (reference sequence). V was clipped by 4 bases and J by 0 bases, with 8 bases between them. This CDR3 spans 15 amino acids.